Listed below are T cell receptor beta chains from one sample, sequenced in a study of cytomegalovirus exposure and HLA in healthy donors. Clones were sequenced by immunoSEQ multiplex PCR, and TCRdb holds only the in-frame ones, with some missing. This table holds 250,000 to 300,000 clones, approximately 86% found once. Sequencing was performed on PBMCs. The source of these receptors is a woman under 30 in good health and CMV-seronegative. The CDR3 runs from the conserved cysteine through the conserved F or W. Only part of the rows carry a size: once, few, many, or a class if the clone is expanded.

CDR3aa: CASSALATPYEQYF; j_gene: TRBJ2-7; v_gene: TRBV5-1; abundance: -
CDR3aa: CASSSPGGPGYYGYTF; j_gene: TRBJ1-2; v_gene: TRBV28; abundance: -
CDR3aa: CATHRGTSSYEQYF; j_gene: TRBJ2-7; v_gene: TRBV6-6; abundance: -
CDR3aa: CASRPAQGALSPLHF; j_gene: TRBJ1-6; v_gene: TRBV4-3; abundance: -
CDR3aa: CASSLRSTDTQYF; j_gene: TRBJ2-3; v_gene: TRBV28; abundance: -
CDR3aa: CASSPPGQGWKKLFF; j_gene: TRBJ1-4; v_gene: TRBV6-5; abundance: once
CDR3aa: CASSPEVGEQFF; j_gene: TRBJ2-1; v_gene: TRBV9; abundance: -
CDR3aa: CASSFGLAGPYNEQFF; j_gene: TRBJ2-1; v_gene: TRBV27; abundance: -
CDR3aa: CATKTGTNTEAFF; j_gene: TRBJ1-1; v_gene: TRBV7-2; abundance: -
CDR3aa: CASSQDWDREDGYTF; j_gene: TRBJ1-2; v_gene: TRBV4-3; abundance: -
CDR3aa: CASSPGGSGSGNEQFF; j_gene: TRBJ2-1; v_gene: TRBV18; abundance: -
CDR3aa: CAWRRQGGNYGYTF; j_gene: TRBJ1-2; v_gene: TRBV30; abundance: -
CDR3aa: CASRPGNYGYTF; j_gene: TRBJ1-2; v_gene: TRBV19; abundance: once
CDR3aa: CASSWEQGQSTGELFF; j_gene: TRBJ2-2; v_gene: TRBV7-6; abundance: once
CDR3aa: CASSGGVSGNTIYF; j_gene: TRBJ1-3; v_gene: TRBV28; abundance: -
CDR3aa: CASGGLAGVFYEQYF; j_gene: TRBJ2-7; v_gene: TRBV6-5; abundance: -
CDR3aa: CASSTASWTSGRFF; j_gene: TRBJ2-1; v_gene: TRBV27; abundance: -
CDR3aa: CAYASWGGGTEAFF; j_gene: TRBJ1-1; v_gene: TRBV30; abundance: -
CDR3aa: CASSYAPTENMANTF; j_gene: TRBJ1-2; v_gene: TRBV6-5; abundance: -
CDR3aa: CASSFTGTGVDEQYF; j_gene: TRBJ2-7; v_gene: TRBV5-4; abundance: -
CDR3aa: CASSTQRLTSWYF; j_gene: TRBJ2-3; v_gene: TRBV6-1; abundance: -
CDR3aa: CASSRQGAIEAFF; j_gene: TRBJ1-1; v_gene: TRBV19; abundance: -
CDR3aa: CASRGTSGRTDTQYF; j_gene: TRBJ2-3; v_gene: TRBV6-5; abundance: -
CDR3aa: CASSLETGRLAEQYF; j_gene: TRBJ2-7; v_gene: TRBV5-4; abundance: -
CDR3aa: CASSASVRGETQYF; j_gene: TRBJ2-5; v_gene: TRBV21-1; abundance: once
CDR3aa: CASSLREEAFF; j_gene: TRBJ1-1; v_gene: TRBV5-4; abundance: -
CDR3aa: CASSLAGHGVPSYEQYF; j_gene: TRBJ2-7; v_gene: TRBV7-8; abundance: -
CDR3aa: CASSEVHSYEQYF; j_gene: TRBJ2-7; v_gene: TRBV10-1; abundance: -
CDR3aa: CASSAGGAGDTQYF; j_gene: TRBJ2-3; v_gene: TRBV9; abundance: -
CDR3aa: CASSYSEVNTEAFF; j_gene: TRBJ1-1; v_gene: TRBV6-6; abundance: -